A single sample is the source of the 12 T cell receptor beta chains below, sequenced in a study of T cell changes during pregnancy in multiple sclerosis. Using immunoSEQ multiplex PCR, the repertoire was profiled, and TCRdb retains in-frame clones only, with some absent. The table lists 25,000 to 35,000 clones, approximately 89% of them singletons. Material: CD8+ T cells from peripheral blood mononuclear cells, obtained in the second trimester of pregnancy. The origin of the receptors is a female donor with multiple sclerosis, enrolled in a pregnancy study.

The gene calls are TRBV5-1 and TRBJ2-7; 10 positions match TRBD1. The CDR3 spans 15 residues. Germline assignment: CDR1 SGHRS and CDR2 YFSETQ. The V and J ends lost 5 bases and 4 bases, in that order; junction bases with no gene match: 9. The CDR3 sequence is CASSNPGQGRYEQYF. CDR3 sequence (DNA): TGCGCCAGCAGTAATCCGGGACAGGGGCGATACGAGCAGTACTTC.

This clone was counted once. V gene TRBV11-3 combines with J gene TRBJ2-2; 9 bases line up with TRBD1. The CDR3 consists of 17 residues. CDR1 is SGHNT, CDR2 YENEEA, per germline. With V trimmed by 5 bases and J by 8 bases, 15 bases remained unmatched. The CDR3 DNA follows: TGTGCCAGCAGCCTCTCGAGGTGGGACAGGGAATATGGGGAGCTGTTTTTT. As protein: CASSLSRWDREYGELFF.

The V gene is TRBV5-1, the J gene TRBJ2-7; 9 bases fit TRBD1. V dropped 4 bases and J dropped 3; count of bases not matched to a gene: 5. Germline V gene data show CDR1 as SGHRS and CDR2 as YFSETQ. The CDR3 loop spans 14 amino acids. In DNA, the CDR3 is TGCGCCAGCAGCGGAGGACAGGGGAGCTACGAGCAGTACTTC. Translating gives CASSGGQGSYEQYF.

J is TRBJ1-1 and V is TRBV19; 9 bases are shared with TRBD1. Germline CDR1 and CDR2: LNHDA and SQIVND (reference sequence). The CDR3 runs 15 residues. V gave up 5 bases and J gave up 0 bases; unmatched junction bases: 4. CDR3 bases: TGTGCCAGTAGTGGGACAGGGTGGTTGAACACTGAAGCTTTCTTT. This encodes CASSGTGWLNTEAFF.

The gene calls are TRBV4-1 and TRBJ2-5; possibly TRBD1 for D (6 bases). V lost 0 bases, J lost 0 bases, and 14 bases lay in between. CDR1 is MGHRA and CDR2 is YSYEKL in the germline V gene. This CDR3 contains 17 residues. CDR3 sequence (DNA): TGCGCCAGCAGCCAAGAGAGGGCAGGGGCGTACCAAGAGACCCAGTACTTC. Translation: CASSQERAGAYQETQYF.

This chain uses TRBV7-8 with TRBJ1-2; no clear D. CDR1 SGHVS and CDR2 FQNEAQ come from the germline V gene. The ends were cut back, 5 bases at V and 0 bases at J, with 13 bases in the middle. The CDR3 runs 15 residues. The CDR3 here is CASSPEGLANYGYTF. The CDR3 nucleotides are TGTGCCAGCAGCCCCGAGGGATTGGCTAACTATGGCTACACCTTC.

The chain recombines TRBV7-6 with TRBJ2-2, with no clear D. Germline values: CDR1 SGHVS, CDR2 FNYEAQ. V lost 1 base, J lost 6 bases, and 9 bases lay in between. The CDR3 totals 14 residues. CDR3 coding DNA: TGTGCCAGCAGCTTAGGCGGCTCGGCCGGGGAGCTGTTTTTT. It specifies CASSLGGSAGELFF.

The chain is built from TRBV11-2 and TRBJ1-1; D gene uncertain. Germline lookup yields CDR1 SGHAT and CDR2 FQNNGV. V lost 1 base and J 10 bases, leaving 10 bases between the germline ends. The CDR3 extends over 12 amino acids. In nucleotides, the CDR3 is TGTGCCAGCAGCTTAGGGTCCGAGGGAGCTTTCTTT. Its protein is CASSLGSEGAFF.

The DNA of the CDR3 is TGCGCCAGCAGCGAAGCTAGCTCCTACGAGCAGTACTTC. Translated, it gives CASSEASSYEQYF. The chain recombines TRBV4-1 with TRBJ2-7; unclear D gene. V was pared by 5 bases and J by 0 bases, with 8 bases between. CDR1 and CDR2 from the germline V gene are MGHRA and YSYEKL. CDR3 length: 13 amino acids.

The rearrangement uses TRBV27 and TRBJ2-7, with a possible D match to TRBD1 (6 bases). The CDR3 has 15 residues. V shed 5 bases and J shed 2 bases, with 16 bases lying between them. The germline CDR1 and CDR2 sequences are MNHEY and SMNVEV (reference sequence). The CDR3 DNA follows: TGTGCCAGCAGTCTCGGAGGAGACAGGCCCTACGAGCAGTACTTC. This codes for CASSLGGDRPYEQYF.

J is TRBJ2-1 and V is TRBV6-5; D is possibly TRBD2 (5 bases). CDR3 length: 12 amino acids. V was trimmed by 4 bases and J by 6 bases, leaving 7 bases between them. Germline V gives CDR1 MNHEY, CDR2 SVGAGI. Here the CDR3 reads CASSFGGNEQFF. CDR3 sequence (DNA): TGTGCCAGCAGTTTTGGAGGCAATGAGCAGTTCTTC.

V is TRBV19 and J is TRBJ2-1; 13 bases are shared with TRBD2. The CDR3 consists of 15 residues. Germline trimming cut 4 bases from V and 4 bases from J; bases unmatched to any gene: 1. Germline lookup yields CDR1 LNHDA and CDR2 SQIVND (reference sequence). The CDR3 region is CASSTGLAGYNEQFF. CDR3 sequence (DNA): TGTGCCAGTAGTACGGGACTAGCGGGGTACAATGAGCAGTTCTTC.